This T cell receptor beta chain was retrieved from a study of T-cell memory formation after mild COVID-19. TCRdb re-called the 5' RACE reads with MiXCR, one entry per CDR3 protein. The sample lists more than 55,000 distinct CDR3 sequences, more than 9% occurring once. CDR1 and CDR2 (germline): MNHEY, SVGAGI. The CDR3 is 14 residues long. Losses at the gene ends were 9 bases for V and 2 bases for J; bases not matched to a gene: 9. The receptor was derived from a young man who had mild COVID-19 (a few samples of this study predate the infection). Cell type and time point are not known. This chain links TRBV6-5 with TRBJ2-5, with 7 bases that match TRBD2. The sequencing sample was made of PBMCs or a T cell subset sorted from them (not recorded which). The CDR3 here is CASRTSSYQETQYF. The DNA for the CDR3 is TGTGCCAGTAGGACTAGTTCATATCAAGAGACCCAGTACTTC.